This T cell receptor beta chain appears in the sequencing data of a study of blood T cell repertoires in COVID-19. CDR3 length equals 13 residues. Trimming pared 6 bases from V and 1 base from J, leaving 8 bases between. Only in-frame clones appear in the TCRdb table, and some are missing; sequencing was by immunoSEQ multiplex PCR. This table has about 98,000 clones, roughly 82% appearing once. The receptor was isolated from a man between 70 and 80 years old with active or convalescent COVID-19. This chain uses TRBV12-3 or TRBV12-4 with TRBJ2-3, with unresolved D. The sample taken for sequencing was peripheral blood. CDR3 nucleotides: TGTGCCAGCAGGTTCGGTGGCACAGATACGCAGTATTTT. Its protein product is CASRFGGTDTQYF.